This TCR beta chain emerged from a study of prognosis after radiotherapy for stage I lung cancer. Amplification of TCR beta CDR3 from genomic DNA used two-round multiplex PCR. Primers (each specific to one TRBV or TRBJ gene) were used in first-round PCR. MiXCR, applied by TCRdb to the multiplex PCR reads, yields one record per CDR3 protein. The sample carries more than 20,000 distinct CDR3 sequences, roughly 43% recorded once. This CDR3 has 13 residues. The V end lost 1 base, the J end lost 6 bases, and 10 bases lay between the germline ends. Germline lookup yields CDR1 SGHTA and CDR2 FQGNSA. This receptor was obtained from a donor over 45 with non-small cell lung cancer. This chain links TRBV7-2 with TRBJ2-7; a possible D gene is TRBD2 (5 bases). The sample consisted of PBMCs, taken before or after stereotactic body radiation therapy (not recorded which). CDR3 coding DNA: TGTGCCAGCAGCTTAGGTAGCGTGGGCGAGCAGTACTTC. Encoded protein: CASSLGSVGEQYF.